The entry below gives a single T cell receptor (beta chain) sequence along with its context. Its antigen is as yet unknown. Trimming removed 5 bases from V and 3 bases from J; junction bases left unmatched: 9. Germline-derived CDR1 and CDR2 are SGHTA and FQGTGA. The CDR3 extends over 16 amino acids. The data stem from a study of Ad26.COV2.S vaccination and SARS-CoV-2 variants. Study observations and caveats: Compared with placebo recipients, vaccine recipients had higher spike-specific TCR breadth. Breadth measured for non-spike TCRs was similar across vaccine and placebo recipients.

Repertoires were generated with immunoSEQ multiplex PCR, while TCRdb's copy carries only in-frame clones and drops some. The sample shows 380,000 or so clones, about 88% of them seen only once. Treatment reported: 15 to 20 received Ad26.COV2.S at low or high dose, single or two shots; 5 received placebo; per-sample allocation not given. Material that was analyzed had been drawn on day 63 after the first vaccine or placebo injection. The study used a vaccine consisting of an Ad26 vector that expressed Wuhan-strain SARS-CoV-2 spike. Here the sequenced sample was peripheral blood, taken in a trial of Ad26.COV2.S vaccine versus placebo. The sequence derives from a person between 18 and 65 years old who received the Ad26.COV2.S COVID-19 vaccine or a placebo. The chain couples TRBV7-3 to TRBJ2-2; 7 nucleotides agree with TRBD1. The CDR3 DNA reads TGTGCCAGCAGCCCGGGACAGCTTATTGACACCGGGGAGCTGTTTTTT. It is translated as CASSPGQLIDTGELFF.